Following are 4 T cell receptor beta chains from one sample sequenced in a study of shared clonotypes between healthy human individuals. Only in-frame clones appear in the TCRdb table, and some are missing; sequencing was by immunoSEQ multiplex PCR. The sample records roughly 2.4 million clones, approximately 95% being singletons. Material: naive CD4+ T cells sorted from blood. Sample subset: CD45RA+ positively selected. These receptors originate from a man in his late teens or twenties in good health.

A word on this clone: In the same sample, other DNA sequences code for this CDR3. The chain joins TRBV6-5 to TRBJ1-4; 10 bases line up with TRBD1. Trimming cost V 3 bases and J 8 bases; bases outside gene matches: 6. CDR1 is MNHEY, CDR2 SVGAGI, per germline. The CDR3 consists of 15 residues. The CDR3: CASSYSGTGVEKLFF. The CDR3 DNA sequence: TGTGCCAGCAGTTATTCCGGGACAGGGGTAGAAAAACTGTTTTTT.

The chain carries TRBV29-1 and TRBJ2-1, with 8 positions matching TRBD1. The V segment lost 8 bases and the J segment 4 bases; nucleotides outside the gene matches: 7. The germline V gene encodes CDR1 SQVTM and CDR2 ANQGSEA. The CDR3 is 13 amino acids. CDR3 coding DNA: TGCAGCATTCCCGGACAGGGTTACAATGAGCAGTTCTTC. It is translated as CSIPGQGYNEQFF.

The genes are TRBV7-2 and TRBJ2-3; D gene unclear. Germline V lookup: CDR1 SGHTA, CDR2 FQGNSA. The ends were cut back, 6 bases at V and 3 bases at J, with 10 bases in the middle. The CDR3 consists of 13 residues. The chain's CDR3 is CASSSTRTDTQYF. Here the CDR3 DNA reads TGTGCCAGCAGTTCAACCAGGACAGATACGCAGTATTTT.

DNA of the CDR3: TGTGCCAGCAGCCCCAGGACAGTCAGCAATGAGCAGTTCTTC. It yields the protein CASSPRTVSNEQFF. This chain connects TRBV7-9 to TRBJ2-1, with D possibly TRBD1 on 6 matching bases. The CDR3 is made up of 14 amino acids. Germline values: CDR1 SEHNR, CDR2 FQNEAQ (reference sequence). V lost 5 bases, J lost 6 bases, and 14 bases lay in between. The entire variable domain, with the rest obtained from reference TRBV7-9 and TRBJ2-1, is as follows: DTGVSQNPRHKITKRGQNVTFRCDPISEHNRLYWYRQTLGQGPEFLTYFQNEAQLEKSRLLSDRFSAERPKGSFSTLEIQRTEQGDSAMYLCASSPRTVSNEQFFGPGTRLTVL.